This TCR beta chain was retrieved from a study of cytomegalovirus exposure and HLA in healthy donors. This PCR relied on a set of 60 Vbeta primers and 13 Jbeta primers. Per the authors' pipeline: An analysis performed later counted around 80 million unique TCR beta chains (roughly 11 million of them shared). Clones were read by immunoSEQ multiplex PCR, and TCRdb kept only the in-frame ones, dropping some. The D gene and trimming were derived from the DNA, and the V and J assignments and clone size from that table. The sample consists of 110,000 or so clones, more than 70% of them appearing once. Those who donated were healthy bone marrow donors. CDR1 and CDR2 (germline): KGHSH, LQKENI. V shed 1 base and J 2 bases; nucleotides not matched to a gene: 10. The CDR3 extends over 17 amino acids. This clone was counted a single time.

The source material was PBMCs. The genes are TRBV18 and TRBJ2-7, with 8 bases aligning to TRBD1. The TCR was taken from a man aged 50 or older in good health and CMV-seropositive. The CDR3 nucleotides read TGTGCCAGCTCACCACTACGGGGCGGGACAGGTACCTACGAGCAGTACTTC. This codes for CASSPLRGGTGTYEQYF.